This T cell receptor beta chain is from a study of T cell responses to AZD1222 COVID-19 vaccine. This CDR3 is built from 12 residues. The V gene lost 3 bases and the J gene lost 8 bases, with 10 bases spanning the gap. Germline assignment: CDR1 MNHNY and CDR2 SVGAGI (reference sequence). TCRdb's table, derived via immunoSEQ multiplex PCR, lists solely in-frame clones and lacks some. The table has 110,000 or so clones, 80% to 90% seen once. To note about this clone: Antigen unknown.

Study conclusions and caveats: Repertoires in all cases were sampled only once the peak T cell response had passed. Among those given AZD1222, only five or six were seropositive at baseline. Clonal diversity may have been underestimated in mostly white British donors. Unmutated variant regions reportedly attract nearly half of all spike-specific TCRs.

The source was peripheral blood, collected on day 0 of AZD1222 vaccination. This clonotype was obtained from an adult in good health. V usage is TRBV6-6 and J usage is TRBJ1-2; D uncertain. This chain's CDR3 is CASSYVSGGYTF. CDR3 nucleotides: TGTGCCAGCAGTTATGTCTCTGGGGGCTACACCTTC.